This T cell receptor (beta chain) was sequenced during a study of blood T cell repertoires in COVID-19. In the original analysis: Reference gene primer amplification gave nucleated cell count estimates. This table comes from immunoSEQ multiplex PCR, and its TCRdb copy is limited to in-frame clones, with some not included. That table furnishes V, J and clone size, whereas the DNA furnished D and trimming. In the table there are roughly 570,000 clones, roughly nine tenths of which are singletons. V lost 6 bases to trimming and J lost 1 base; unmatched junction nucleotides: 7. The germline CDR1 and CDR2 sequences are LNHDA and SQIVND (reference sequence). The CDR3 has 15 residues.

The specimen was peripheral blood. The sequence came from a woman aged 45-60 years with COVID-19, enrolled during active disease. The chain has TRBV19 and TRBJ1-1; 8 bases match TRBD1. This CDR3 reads CASSRHRGGNTEAFF. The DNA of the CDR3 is TGTGCCAGTAGCCGACACAGGGGGGGGAACACTGAAGCTTTCTTT.